Below, 8 T cell receptor beta chains from the same sample are listed, as sequenced in a study of spatial heterogeneity in lung cancer. Time point reported: sample taken at primary tumor resection. Whole RNA from tumor, nontumor lung or frozen PBMC was sequenced unsorted. MiXCR, run by TCRdb on the 5' RACE reads, gives a single entry per CDR3 protein. This sample has around 12,000 distinct CDR3 sequences, with about 15% found just once. The source material was PBMCs, sampled at surgery. The receptors here all came from a male donor with early-stage non-small cell lung cancer.

V gene TRBV24-1 combines with J gene TRBJ2-2; no definite D call. The CDR3 loop spans 13 amino acids. Deletions cut 4 bases from V and 5 bases from J, with 7 bases between. CDR1 and CDR2 (germline): KGHDR, SFDVKD. This CDR3 is CATSEDGTGELFF. CDR3 nucleotide sequence: TGTGCCACCAGTGAGGATGGTACCGGGGAGCTGTTTTTT.

This clonotype appeared many times. The J gene is TRBJ2-4, the V gene TRBV12-3 or TRBV12-4; 8 bases fit TRBD1. This CDR3 has 13 residues. Trimming took 6 bases from V and 15 from J; bases not matched to a gene: 13. The CDR3 is CASRGQEVWSWYF. The CDR3, as DNA: TGTGCCAGCAGGGGACAGGAAGTCTGGTCATGGTACTTC.

The V and J genes are TRBV25-1 and TRBJ1-4; a possible D gene is TRBD1 (5 bases). The CDR3 length is 15 residues. The V and J ends lost 2 bases and 5 bases respectively, with 12 bases between them. Germline V gene data show CDR1 as MGHDK and CDR2 as SYGVNS. CDR3 nucleotides: TGTGCCAGCAGTGAAGGGGGGAAGCCGAATGAAAAACTGTTTTTT. This gives the protein CASSEGGKPNEKLFF. The full variable domain, in which reference TRBV25-1 and TRBJ1-4 provide the parts outside the CDR3, is EADIYQTPRYLVIGTGKKITLECSQTMGHDKMYWYQQDPGMELHLIHYSYGVNSTEKGDLSSESTVSRIRTEHFPLTLESARPSHTSQYLCASSEGGKPNEKLFFGSGTQLSVL.

J is TRBJ2-7 and V is TRBV14; D may be TRBD2 (5 bases). V lost 4 bases and J lost 4, with 17 bases in between. Per germline, CDR1 SGHDN and CDR2 FVKESK. The CDR3 contains 15 residues. CDR3 DNA: TGTGCCAGCAGCCCCTTACCGGGGTACCCATACGAGCAGTACTTC. It specifies CASSPLPGYPYEQYF.

The chain employs TRBV4-3 and TRBJ2-6; D call uncertain. CDR1 and CDR2 from the germline V gene are LGHNA and YSLEER. V shed 2 bases and J shed 0 bases, with 8 bases lying between them. This CDR3 comprises 16 residues. CDR3 nucleotides: TGCGCCAGCAGCCAACTAAAAAACTCTGGGGCCAACGTCCTGACTTTC. It is translated as CASSQLKNSGANVLTF.

The chain joins TRBV29-1 to TRBJ2-3, with D perhaps assigned TRBD1 or TRBD2 (5 bases each). The CDR3 spans 14 residues. Deletions cut 3 bases from V and 6 bases from J, with 16 bases between. Germline CDR1 is SQVTM and CDR2 is ANQGSEA. The CDR3 loop reads CSVERTLRGDTQYF. CDR3 bases: TGCAGCGTTGAGAGGACACTTCGAGGGGATACGCAGTATTTT.

This clonotype has ten or more counts. This sequence joins TRBV7-2 and TRBJ2-7; 7 bases line up with TRBD2. The CDR3 length is 16 residues. Germline CDR1 is SGHTA and CDR2 is FQGNSA. The V and J ends lost 5 bases and 7 bases, in that order; junction bases with no gene match: 17. The CDR3 here is CASSLSGTGRPREQYF. CDR3 nucleotide sequence: TGTGCCAGCAGCCTGAGCGGGACGGGGCGCCCTAGGGAGCAGTACTTC. The full variable domain, rest sourced from reference TRBV7-2 and TRBJ2-7, is GAGVSQSPSNKVTEKGKDVELRCDPISGHTALYWYRQSLGQGLEFLIYFQGNSAPDKSGLPSDRFSAERTGGSVSTLTIQRTQQEDSAVYLCASSLSGTGRPREQYFGPGTRLTVT.

The chain couples TRBV7-2 to TRBJ1-1; 9 nucleotides align to TRBD1. J was trimmed by 0 bases and V by 5 bases; bases with no gene match: 10. Per the germline V gene, CDR1 is SGHTA and CDR2 is FQGNSA. The CDR3 consists of 17 residues. The CDR3 DNA is TGTGCCAGCAGCCCGCAGGGACAGGGAAATTTGAACACTGAAGCTTTCTTT. Translating gives CASSPQGQGNLNTEAFF.